This TCR beta chain is drawn from a study of blood T cell repertoires in COVID-19. Study as a whole: COVID-19 samples from acute and convalescent phases originated in the United States, Italy and Spain. PBMCs, B-cell-depleted T cells, or T cells were the source of the cDNA or gDNA that made up the material.

As handled by the study authors: Estimates of nucleated cell counts were drawn from the amplification of reference gene primers. Using immunoSEQ multiplex PCR, the repertoire was profiled, and TCRdb retains in-frame clones only, with some absent. V, J and clone size derive from that table, while D and trimming were established from the DNA sequence. The sample yields about 39,000 clones, around 84% seen once. The V and J ends lost 5 bases and 0 bases, in that order; junction bases with no gene match: 9. The CDR3 sequence is 17 residues long. Germline lookup yields CDR1 LNHDA and CDR2 SQIVND (reference sequence).

The sample taken for sequencing was peripheral blood. The source of this sequence is a man between 45 and 60 years old with active or convalescent COVID-19. The chain carries TRBV19 and TRBJ2-3; 9 bases match TRBD1. The CDR3: CASSADRGPTSTDTQYF. In DNA form, the CDR3 reads TGTGCCAGTAGTGCGGACAGGGGACCAACTAGCACAGATACGCAGTATTTT.